These 20 T cell receptor beta chains originate from one sample sequenced in a study of CD4 T cells in relation to SARS-CoV-2 and coronaviruses (dated by TCRdb to the early 2020s). CD4+ T cells from unexposed donors were collected before the COVID-19 pandemic (2011-2018). After 10 to 11 days of culture, CD4+ T cells were isolated with the EasySep CD4+ T cell isolation kit. No antigens are known for them. The library was made by the immunoSEQ multiplex PCR assay. TCRdb limited this immuneACCESS table to in-frame rearrangements with V and J called. A share of clones is missing; checked studies link under half to unresolved V genes, and the rest is unexplained. The sample contains 20,000 to 30,000 clones, 73% of them found a single time. Roughly 21% of the sample is held by the ten biggest clonotypes. Sample: CD4+ T cells from PBMCs, cultured in vitro. These receptors all stem from a human donor in good health.

The chain is built from TRBV19 and TRBJ2-3; possibly TRBD1 or TRBD2 for D (5 bases each). Per the germline V gene, CDR1 is LNHDA and CDR2 is SQIVND (reference sequence). The length of the CDR3 is 15 residues. V was trimmed by 0 bases and J by 3 bases, leaving 10 bases between them. CDR3 sequence (DNA): TGTGCCAGTAGTATAGAGGGGGTCTGGACAGATACGCAGTATTTT. This gives the protein CASSIEGVWTDTQYF.

The chain has TRBV11-2 and TRBJ2-5; D not resolved. The CDR3 covers 13 residues. V was shortened by 3 bases and J by 0 bases, with 5 bases between the two germline ends. Germline assignment: CDR1 SGHAT and CDR2 FQNNGV. The CDR3, as DNA: TGTGCCAGCAGCTTGGGAAACCAAGAGACCCAGTACTTC. Its translation is CASSLGNQETQYF.

V gene TRBV10-2 combines with J gene TRBJ1-4; D call uncertain. The germline gives CDR1 WSHSY, CDR2 SAAADI. Trimming stripped 5 bases from V and 1 base from J, with 8 bases between. The CDR3 consists of 14 residues. The CDR3 coding sequence is TGCGCCAGCAGTCGGGCGGGAACTAATGAAAAACTGTTTTTT. As protein: CASSRAGTNEKLFF.

This rearrangement joins TRBV24-1 to TRBJ1-3, with D perhaps TRBD1 (5 bases). V shed 5 bases and J shed 0 bases, with 16 bases lying between them. The CDR3 runs 17 residues. Germline V gene sequence: CDR1 KGHDR, CDR2 SFDVKD. CDR3: CATSVPGTASSGNTIYF. DNA of the CDR3: TGTGCCACCAGTGTCCCGGGGACCGCTAGCTCTGGAAACACCATATATTTT.

J is TRBJ1-2 and V is TRBV11-2, with TRBD1 identical over 9 bases. Unmatched junction bases numbered 10, after V lost 4 bases and J lost 7 bases. Germline V CDR1 and CDR2: SGHAT, FQNNGV. This CDR3 is 15 amino acids long. CDR3 sequence (DNA): TGTGCCAGCAGCTCGTACAGGGGGCCATGGGGTGGCTACACCTTC. It specifies CASSSYRGPWGGYTF.

This chain joins TRBV5-1 and TRBJ1-6; no definite D call. CDR3 length: 13 amino acids. CDR1 is SGHRS and CDR2 is YFSETQ in the germline V gene. V dropped 0 bases and J dropped 7 bases, with 5 bases sitting between them. The CDR3, as DNA: TGCGCCAGCAGCTTGGACAGCAATTCACCCCTCCACTTT. Translating gives CASSLDSNSPLHF.

The gene calls are TRBV11-2 and TRBJ2-7; D not certain. The V gene lost 1 base and the J gene lost 3 bases, with 7 bases spanning the gap. This CDR3 has 13 amino acids. In germline, CDR1 is SGHAT, CDR2 FQNNGV. The CDR3: CASSLVGNYEQYF. DNA of the CDR3: TGTGCCAGCAGCTTAGTAGGCAACTACGAGCAGTACTTC. Full variable domain (rest looked up from reference TRBV11-2 and TRBJ2-7): EAGVAQSPRYKIIEKRQSVAFWCNPISGHATLYWYQQILGQGPKLLIQFQNNGVVDDSQLPKDRFSAERLKGVDSTLKIQPAKLEDSAVYLCASSLVGNYEQYFGPGTRLTVT.

This chain connects TRBV29-1 to TRBJ1-1; D is undetermined. Germline loops: CDR1 SQVTM, CDR2 ANQGSEA. The CDR3 extends over 12 amino acids. V was clipped by 5 bases and J by 7 bases, with 14 bases between them. This CDR3 reads CSVISGFSEAFF. The CDR3 DNA is TGCAGCGTTATTTCGGGGTTTAGTGAAGCTTTCTTT. The whole variable domain, filled in from reference TRBV29-1 and TRBJ1-1, reads SAVISQKPSRDICQRGTSLTIQCQVDSQVTMMFWYRQQPGQSLTLIATANQGSEATYESGFVIDKFPISRPNLTFSTLTVSNMSPEDSSIYLCSVISGFSEAFFGQGTRLTVV.

The V call is TRBV13, the J call TRBJ2-2; D call uncertain. Between the trimmed V and J ends, which lost 3 bases and 10 bases, there was a span of 12 bases. The length of the CDR3 is 13 residues. Looked up from germline, CDR1 is PRHDT and CDR2 is FYEKMQ (reference sequence). This chain's CDR3 is CASSFQDGPELFF. The CDR3 DNA reads as TGTGCCAGCAGCTTTCAGGACGGCCCGGAGCTGTTTTTT.

The V call is TRBV6-4, the J call TRBJ2-1, with D perhaps TRBD2 (5 bases). Germline CDR1 reads MRHNA; CDR2 reads SNTAGT. V lost 5 bases, J lost 3 bases, and 14 bases lay in between. This CDR3 comprises 15 residues. The CDR3 loop is CASSLEALSYNEQFF. The CDR3 DNA reads as TGTGCCAGCAGTCTGGAGGCCCTTAGCTACAATGAGCAGTTCTTC.

The gene calls are TRBV30 and TRBJ2-7; TRBD2 matches 10 bases. Looked up from germline, CDR1 is GTSNPN and CDR2 is SVGIG (reference sequence). This CDR3 has 16 residues. V shed 0 bases, J shed 2 bases, and the junction held 7 bases outside the gene matches. In DNA, the CDR3 is TGTGCCTGGAGTGTTCTAGCGGGAGTGCGTACCTACGAGCAGTACTTC. Its protein product is CAWSVLAGVRTYEQYF.

This clone has more than one count but fewer than ten. The chain combines TRBV6-5 with TRBJ1-6; D is unclear. CDR1 and CDR2 from the germline V gene are MNHEY and SVGAGI. This CDR3 spans 14 amino acids. Deletions cut 5 bases from V and 10 bases from J, with 15 bases between. The DNA for the CDR3 is TGTGCCAGCAGTCGAAACGACAAACGGTCACCCCTCCACTTT. Its protein is CASSRNDKRSPLHF.

The rearrangement uses TRBV10-3 and TRBJ2-5; 9 bases line up with TRBD1. The CDR3 is 15 residues long. Germline CDR1 is ENHRY and CDR2 is SYGVKD. V dropped 5 bases and J dropped 5; count of bases not matched to a gene: 9. The CDR3 reads CAISQSDRGGETQYF. CDR3 nucleotide sequence: TGTGCCATCAGTCAATCGGACAGGGGCGGGGAGACCCAGTACTTC.

The chain uses TRBV5-1 and TRBJ2-7, with unresolved D. Trimming removed 0 bases from V and 3 bases from J, with 10 bases in between. The CDR3 is 14 residues long. Germline V CDR1 and CDR2: SGHRS, YFSETQ. CDR3 residues: CASSLVASNYEQYF. CDR3 bases: TGCGCCAGCAGCTTGGTGGCCAGCAACTACGAGCAGTACTTC.

This clone was seen a handful of times. The CDR3 spells CASSQGFQETQYF. Here the CDR3 DNA reads TGTGCCAGCAGCCAAGGCTTCCAAGAGACCCAGTACTTC. The chain uses TRBV3-1 (or the pseudogene TRBV3-2) and TRBJ2-5; D is unclear. V dropped 1 base and J dropped 1 base, with 4 bases sitting between them. Germline CDR1 reads LGHDT; CDR2 reads YNNKEL (reference sequence). CDR3 length equals 13 residues.

This clone was recorded a few times. The chain carries TRBV6-5 and TRBJ1-3, with D possibly matching TRBD1 (5 bases). The germline V gene encodes CDR1 MNHEY and CDR2 SVGAGI. V was trimmed by 7 bases and J by 1 base, leaving 14 bases between them. The CDR3 consists of 15 residues. DNA for the CDR3: TGTGCCAGCATGAGGGAGGGGAGGTCTGGAAACACCATATATTTT. Protein: CASMREGRSGNTIYF.

A few counts support this clone. The chain uses TRBV4-2 and TRBJ1-2; no clear D. CDR1 and CDR2 from the germline V gene are LGHNA and YNFKEQ. The germline V and J ends were trimmed by 0 bases and 8 bases, with 22 bases remaining between them. The CDR3 contains 17 residues. The CDR3 loop reads CASSQERIAAGLGGYTF. In DNA, the CDR3 is TGTGCCAGCAGCCAAGAGCGGATCGCTGCGGGTCTGGGGGGCTACACCTTC.

The chain is built from TRBV2 and TRBJ2-5; the D is unclear. Per germline, CDR1 SNHLY and CDR2 FYNNEI. Trimming removed 5 bases at V and 4 bases at J, with 11 bases between. The CDR3 has 13 residues. Here the CDR3 reads CASSTQWGETQYF. CDR3 bases: TGTGCCAGCAGTACACAATGGGGAGAGACCCAGTACTTC.

In its sample, this clone was seen once. The rearrangement links TRBV11-2 to TRBJ1-1; 7 nucleotides match TRBD1. V was clipped by 5 bases and J by 4 bases; unmatched bases: 4. The length of the CDR3 is 13 residues. CDR1 is SGHAT, CDR2 FQNNGV, per germline. The CDR3 reads CASSPQGFTEAFF. The CDR3 region has the DNA TGTGCCAGCAGCCCACAGGGGTTCACTGAAGCTTTCTTT. Supplemented by reference TRBV11-2 and TRBJ1-1, the full variable domain reads EAGVAQSPRYKIIEKRQSVAFWCNPISGHATLYWYQQILGQGPKLLIQFQNNGVVDDSQLPKDRFSAERLKGVDSTLKIQPAKLEDSAVYLCASSPQGFTEAFFGQGTRLTVV.

CDR3 nucleotides: TGTGCCAGCAGCTTAAGAGGGGGGGGGAACCCCTCCTACAATGAGCAGTTCTTC. Translation: CASSLRGGGNPSYNEQFF. The gene calls are TRBV7-6 and TRBJ2-1, with D perhaps TRBD2 (7 bases). Germline V lookup: CDR1 SGHVS, CDR2 FNYEAQ. CDR3 length equals 18 residues. The germline V and J ends were trimmed by 2 bases and 0 bases, with 17 bases remaining between them.